This TCR beta chain stems from a study of blood T cell repertoires in COVID-19. Study-wide context: T cells, B-cell-depleted T cells, or PBMCs supplied cDNA or gDNA.

As originally analysed: Amplification from reference gene primers served as the basis for estimated nucleated cell counts. Clones were read by immunoSEQ multiplex PCR, and TCRdb kept only the in-frame ones, dropping some. The V and J calls and clone size are taken from that table; D and trimming were inferred from the DNA. The sample records tens of thousands of clones, approximately 89% being singletons. Germline V lookup: CDR1 SGHTA, CDR2 FQGNSA. The CDR3 contains 15 residues. The germline V and J ends were trimmed by 6 bases and 0 bases, with 15 bases remaining between them. This TCR was recovered from a human donor in a cohort sampled during active COVID-19. The gene calls are TRBV7-2 and TRBJ2-7; maybe TRBD1 (5 bases). The sequencing input was peripheral blood. For the CDR3, the DNA is TGTGCCAGCAGTTGGATAGGGGCCAGCTCCTACGAGCAGTACTTC. Translated: CASSWIGASSYEQYF.